This T cell receptor beta chain emerged from a study of blood T cell repertoires in COVID-19. For the study at large: There were acute and convalescent COVID-19 samples, and they came from the United States, Italy and Spain. Sample material is recorded as cDNA or gDNA derived from T cells, B-cell-depleted T cells, or PBMCs.

This clone was recorded at least ten times. Original handling: Amplification with reference gene primers provided the estimates of nucleated cell counts. Produced via immunoSEQ multiplex PCR; TCRdb's table is partial and in-frame only. The D gene and trimming were derived from the DNA, and the V and J assignments and clone size from that table. The sample records some 240,000 clones, 80% to 85% being singletons. The CDR3 is 18 residues long. The J segment lost 0 bases and the V segment lost 4 bases, leaving 9 bases of the junction unmatched. Germline CDR1 is SGHTA and CDR2 is FQGNSA. The sequence derives from a woman aged 55-70 years with active or convalescent COVID-19. V is TRBV7-2 and J is TRBJ2-4, with 10 bases fitting TRBD1. Sequences were obtained from peripheral blood. CDR3 sequence reads: CASSSGQGTPLAKNIQYF. CDR3 bases: TGTGCCAGCAGCTCGGGACAGGGGACACCCTTAGCCAAAAACATTCAGTACTTC. The variable domain in full, with the rest retrieved from reference TRBV7-2 and TRBJ2-4, is GAGVSQSPSNKVTEKGKDVELRCDPISGHTALYWYRQSLGQGLEFLIYFQGNSAPDKSGLPSDRFSAERTGGSVSTLTIQRTQQEDSAVYLCASSSGQGTPLAKNIQYFGAGTRLSVL.